This TCR beta chain was recovered during a study of STAT5B mutations in CD4+ large granular lymphocyte leukemia. Method: immunoSEQ multiplex PCR; TCRdb's copy keeps in-frame clones and lacks some. Of some 23,000 clones in the sample, 79% are singletons; the top ten hold 0.4% to 0.45%. The source material was CD4+ T cells from blood buffy coats. The sequence came from a human donor in good health.

The CDR3 nucleotides are TGTGCCAGCAGCTATAGGTTCCCGGGACAGGGACCCCATTCACCCCTCCACTTT. Protein: CASSYRFPGQGPHSPLHF. The rearrangement links TRBV7-8 to TRBJ1-6, with TRBD1 identical over 9 bases. The CDR3 length is 18 residues. With V trimmed by 4 bases and J by 8 bases, 15 bases remained unmatched. The germline gives CDR1 SGHVS, CDR2 FQNEAQ.